These T cell receptor beta chains were read from a single sample in a study of OX40 agonist ivuxolimab in advanced cancers. Clones were read by immunoSEQ multiplex PCR, and TCRdb kept only the in-frame ones, dropping some. This table holds around 53,000 clones, around 84% found once. The input for sequencing was CD4+ or CD8+ T cells sorted from blood, taken in a trial of the OX40 agonist ivuxolimab. These receptors were obtained from an adult with an advanced solid tumor such as melanoma, head and neck, liver or kidney cancer. Both conserved end residues are part of each CDR3. D genes are given only for firm matches. Some rows mark clone size as missing; the rest say once, few, many or name a class of expanded clone.

V gene: TRBV5-1
D gene: TRBD2
J gene: TRBJ2-3
clone size: NA
CDR3 protein: CASSLWGGGTDTQYF
CDR3 DNA: TGCGCCAGCAGCCTTTGGGGGGGAGGCACAGATACGCAGTATTTT

V gene: TRBV9
D gene: NA
J gene: TRBJ2-2
clone size: NA
CDR3 protein: CASSARVSGELFF
CDR3 DNA: TGTGCCAGCAGCGCCCGTGTGTCGGGGGAGCTGTTTTTT

V gene: TRBV9
D gene: TRBD1
J gene: TRBJ2-5
clone size: NA
CDR3 protein: CASSVTTGGVETQYF
CDR3 DNA: TGTGCCAGCAGCGTAACGACAGGGGGCGTCGAGACCCAGTACTTC

V gene: TRBV4-2
D gene: NA
J gene: TRBJ1-6
clone size: few
CDR3 protein: CASSQPGEDSNSPLHF
CDR3 DNA: TGTGCCAGCAGCCAACCAGGGGAGGATAGCAATTCACCCCTCCACTTT

V gene: TRBV27
D gene: NA
J gene: TRBJ1-5
clone size: NA
CDR3 protein: CASSFSTGSQPQHF
CDR3 DNA: TGTGCCAGCAGTTTCTCCACAGGGTCTCAGCCCCAGCATTTT

V gene: TRBV6-6
D gene: NA
J gene: TRBJ1-2
clone size: few
CDR3 protein: CASSPKTGAAYGYTF
CDR3 DNA: TGTGCCAGCAGCCCAAAAACCGGGGCCGCCTATGGCTACACCTTC

V gene: TRBV7-9
D gene: TRBD2
J gene: TRBJ2-3
clone size: NA
CDR3 protein: CASSYPLAATSTDTQYF
CDR3 DNA: TGTGCCAGCAGCTATCCCCTAGCGGCAACTAGCACAGATACGCAGTATTTT

V gene: TRBV4-1
D gene: NA
J gene: TRBJ2-5
clone size: once
CDR3 protein: CASGQVGVVETQYF
CDR3 DNA: TGCGCCAGCGGCCAAGTAGGAGTCGTGGAGACCCAGTACTTC

V gene: TRBV7-9
D gene: NA
J gene: TRBJ1-1
clone size: NA
CDR3 protein: CASSPSGGTTEAFF
CDR3 DNA: TGTGCCAGCAGCCCCTCGGGGGGGACTACTGAAGCTTTCTTT

V gene: TRBV4-1
D gene: NA
J gene: TRBJ2-1
clone size: NA
CDR3 protein: CASSQGTYNEQFF
CDR3 DNA: TGCGCCAGCAGCCAAGGCACCTACAATGAGCAGTTCTTC

V gene: TRBV27
D gene: NA
J gene: TRBJ1-2
clone size: NA
CDR3 protein: CASSFGGASGYTF
CDR3 DNA: TGTGCCAGCAGTTTCGGGGGTGCGTCTGGCTACACCTTC

V gene: TRBV7-9
D gene: NA
J gene: TRBJ2-3
clone size: NA
CDR3 protein: CASSLEGSPPQVPQYF
CDR3 DNA: TGTGCCAGCAGCTTAGAGGGTTCGCCCCCTCAAGTTCCGCAGTATTTT

V gene: TRBV5-1
D gene: NA
J gene: TRBJ1-4
clone size: NA
CDR3 protein: CASSFNGPQKAEKLFF
CDR3 DNA: TGCGCCAGCAGCTTCAATGGACCCCAGAAGGCCGAAAAACTGTTTTTT

V gene: TRBV29-1
D gene: TRBD2
J gene: TRBJ2-1
clone size: once
CDR3 protein: CSAIAGGLYNEQFF
CDR3 DNA: TGCAGCGCTATAGCGGGGGGCCTCTACAATGAGCAGTTCTTC

V gene: TRBV7-9
D gene: NA
J gene: TRBJ2-4
clone size: NA
CDR3 protein: CASSFGSGNIQYF
CDR3 DNA: TGTGCCAGCAGCTTCGGCTCGGGGAACATTCAGTACTTC

V gene: TRBV7-9
D gene: NA
J gene: TRBJ2-1
clone size: NA
CDR3 protein: CASSLSAGLNEQFF
CDR3 DNA: TGTGCCAGCAGCTTATCTGCGGGGCTAAATGAGCAGTTCTTC

V gene: TRBV10-2
D gene: NA
J gene: TRBJ1-1
clone size: NA
CDR3 protein: CASSEGQGNTEAFF
CDR3 DNA: TGCGCCAGCAGTGAGGGGCAGGGGAACACTGAAGCTTTCTTT

V gene: TRBV4-2
D gene: NA
J gene: TRBJ1-1
clone size: NA
CDR3 protein: CASSQEFSLMNTEAFF
CDR3 DNA: TGTGCCAGCAGCCAGGAATTCAGCCTGATGAACACTGAAGCTTTCTTT

V gene: TRBV16
D gene: NA
J gene: TRBJ1-1
clone size: NA
CDR3 protein: CASSQSVPPVF
CDR3 DNA: TGTGCCAGCAGCCAATCTGTCCCCCCGGTGTTT

V gene: TRBV4-3
D gene: NA
J gene: TRBJ1-2
clone size: NA
CDR3 protein: CASSQDPSSSSVSFYGYTF
CDR3 DNA: TGCGCCAGCAGCCAAGATCCTAGCTCCTCCTCCGTCAGCTTCTATGGCTACACCTTC

V gene: TRBV7-2
D gene: NA
J gene: TRBJ2-3
clone size: NA
CDR3 protein: CASSPGLYTDTQYF
CDR3 DNA: TGTGCCAGCAGCCCGGGACTCTACACAGATACGCAGTATTTT

V gene: TRBV4-2
D gene: NA
J gene: TRBJ2-2
clone size: NA
CDR3 protein: CASSHPETAGELFF
CDR3 DNA: TGTGCCAGCAGCCATCCAGAGACAGCCGGGGAGCTGTTTTTT

V gene: TRBV11-2
D gene: TRBD2
J gene: TRBJ2-1
clone size: NA
CDR3 protein: CASSLDLGTSEYNEQFF
CDR3 DNA: TGTGCCAGCAGCTTAGATCTGGGGACTAGCGAATACAATGAGCAGTTCTTC

V gene: TRBV5-4
D gene: TRBD1
J gene: TRBJ2-1
clone size: NA
CDR3 protein: CASSLGDRGPGNEQFF
CDR3 DNA: TGTGCCAGCAGCTTGGGGGACAGGGGCCCGGGTAATGAGCAGTTCTTC

V gene: TRBV7-9
D gene: NA
J gene: TRBJ2-3
clone size: NA
CDR3 protein: CAGDGEFPRTDTQYF
CDR3 DNA: TGTGCCGGGGACGGCGAGTTCCCCCGCACAGATACGCAGTATTTT

V gene: TRBV4-3
D gene: NA
J gene: TRBJ1-5
clone size: NA
CDR3 protein: CASSQVAGLGGQPQHF
CDR3 DNA: TGCGCCAGCAGCCAAGTGGCAGGGTTAGGTGGGCAGCCCCAGCATTTT

V gene: TRBV6-1
D gene: NA
J gene: TRBJ1-1
clone size: NA
CDR3 protein: CASSEREAGANTEAFF
CDR3 DNA: TGTGCCAGCAGTGAAAGGGAAGCGGGGGCGAACACTGAAGCTTTCTTT

V gene: TRBV4-1
D gene: NA
J gene: TRBJ2-1
clone size: NA
CDR3 protein: CASSHSSYNEQFF
CDR3 DNA: TGCGCCAGCAGCCACAGCTCCTACAATGAGCAGTTCTTC

V gene: TRBV4-1
D gene: TRBD1
J gene: TRBJ1-6
clone size: NA
CDR3 protein: CASSLVVGGANSPLHF
CDR3 DNA: TGCGCCAGCAGCCTCGTCGTAGGGGGCGCGAATTCACCCCTCCACTTT

V gene: TRBV7-3
D gene: NA
J gene: TRBJ2-1
clone size: once
CDR3 protein: CASSLAGSYNEQFF
CDR3 DNA: TGTGCCAGCAGCCTAGCCGGCTCCTACAATGAGCAGTTCTTC

V gene: TRBV19
D gene: NA
J gene: TRBJ1-1
clone size: NA
CDR3 protein: CASSLRPEDTEAFF
CDR3 DNA: TGTGCCAGTAGTCTGAGACCGGAGGACACTGAAGCTTTCTTT

V gene: TRBV10-3
D gene: NA
J gene: TRBJ2-1
clone size: NA
CDR3 protein: CAISDGGAGEQFF
CDR3 DNA: TGTGCCATCAGTGATGGGGGGGCAGGCGAGCAGTTCTTC

V gene: TRBV15
D gene: NA
J gene: TRBJ2-3
clone size: NA
CDR3 protein: CATSMGTARWDTQYF
CDR3 DNA: TGTGCCACCAGCATGGGAACAGCAAGATGGGATACGCAGTATTTT

V gene: TRBV4-2
D gene: NA
J gene: TRBJ2-1
clone size: once
CDR3 protein: CASSLGSYNEQFF
CDR3 DNA: TGTGCCAGCAGCTTGGGTTCCTACAATGAGCAGTTCTTC

V gene: TRBV28
D gene: TRBD1
J gene: TRBJ1-1
clone size: NA
CDR3 protein: CASSPPGQGSNTEAFF
CDR3 DNA: TGTGCCAGCAGTCCTCCGGGACAGGGGAGTAACACTGAAGCTTTCTTT

V gene: TRBV7-6
D gene: NA
J gene: TRBJ1-4
clone size: few
CDR3 protein: CASSLYSPGVQEKLFF
CDR3 DNA: TGTGCCAGCAGCTTATACTCGCCAGGGGTCCAAGAAAAACTGTTTTTT

V gene: TRBV28
D gene: NA
J gene: TRBJ1-5
clone size: NA
CDR3 protein: CASSFAGEYQPQHF
CDR3 DNA: TGTGCCAGCAGTTTCGCAGGGGAGTATCAGCCCCAGCATTTT

V gene: TRBV14
D gene: TRBD1
J gene: TRBJ1-4
clone size: NA
CDR3 protein: CASSPLRGRDEKLFF
CDR3 DNA: TGTGCCAGCAGCCCATTGAGGGGGCGGGATGAAAAACTGTTTTTT

V gene: TRBV4-1
D gene: NA
J gene: TRBJ1-5
clone size: NA
CDR3 protein: CASSQDPLSLNQPQHF
CDR3 DNA: TGCGCCAGCAGCCAAGATCCCCTGTCCCTTAATCAGCCCCAGCATTTT

V gene: TRBV11-2
D gene: NA
J gene: TRBJ1-2
clone size: NA
CDR3 protein: CASSLDKGTPFNYGYTF
CDR3 DNA: TGTGCCAGCAGCTTAGATAAAGGGACACCCTTTAACTATGGCTACACCTTC